The TCR beta chain under discussion was sequenced for a study of blood T cell repertoires in COVID-19. Germline V gene data show CDR1 as LNHDA and CDR2 as SQIVND (reference sequence). Unmatched junction bases numbered 7, after V lost 5 bases and J lost 3 bases. The CDR3 totals 14 residues. This clone occurred once. The table came from immunoSEQ multiplex PCR; TCRdb's copy has only in-frame clones and leaves some out. The sample carries about 100,000 clones, just under 80% recorded once. The chain combines TRBV19 with TRBJ2-7; TRBD1 agrees at 7 bases. The TCR originated in a man aged 65 to 85 with active or convalescent COVID-19. The sequenced material came from peripheral blood. The CDR3 DNA is TGTGCCAGTAGTGAGACAGGGAATCACTACGAGCAGTACTTC. Its translation: CASSETGNHYEQYF.